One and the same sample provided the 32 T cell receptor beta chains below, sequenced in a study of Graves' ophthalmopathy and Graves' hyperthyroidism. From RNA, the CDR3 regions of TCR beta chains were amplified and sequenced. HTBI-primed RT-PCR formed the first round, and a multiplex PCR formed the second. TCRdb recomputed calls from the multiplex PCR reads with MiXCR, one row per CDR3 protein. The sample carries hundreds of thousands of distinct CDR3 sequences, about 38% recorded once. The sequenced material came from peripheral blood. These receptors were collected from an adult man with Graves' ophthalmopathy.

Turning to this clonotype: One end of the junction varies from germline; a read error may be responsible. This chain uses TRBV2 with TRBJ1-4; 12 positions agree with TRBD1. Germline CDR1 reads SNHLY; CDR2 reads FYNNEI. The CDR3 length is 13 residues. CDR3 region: CASRGTGGGKLFF. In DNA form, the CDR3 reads TGCGCCAGCAGAGGGACAGGGGGCGGAAAACTGTTTTTT. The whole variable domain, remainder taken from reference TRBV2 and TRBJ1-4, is EPEVTQTPSHQVTQMGQEVILRCVPISNHLYFYWYRQILGQKVEFLVSFYNNEISEKSEIFDDQFSVERPDGSNFTLKIRSTKLEDSAMYFCASRGTGGGKLFFGSGTQLSVL.

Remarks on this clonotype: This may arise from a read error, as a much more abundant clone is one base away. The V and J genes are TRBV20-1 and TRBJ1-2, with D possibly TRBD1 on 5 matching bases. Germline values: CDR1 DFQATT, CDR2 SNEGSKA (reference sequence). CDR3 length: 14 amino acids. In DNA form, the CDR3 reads TGCGGTGCTAGGGGATGGACGGGTGAGATGGGCTACACCTTC. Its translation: CGARGWTGEMGYTF.

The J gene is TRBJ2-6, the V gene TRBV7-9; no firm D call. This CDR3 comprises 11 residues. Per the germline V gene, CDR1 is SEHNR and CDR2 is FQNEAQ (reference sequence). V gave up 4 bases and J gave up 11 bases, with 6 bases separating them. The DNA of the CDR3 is TGTGCCAGCAGCTCAGTGGACGTCCTGACTTTC. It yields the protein CASSSVDVLTF.

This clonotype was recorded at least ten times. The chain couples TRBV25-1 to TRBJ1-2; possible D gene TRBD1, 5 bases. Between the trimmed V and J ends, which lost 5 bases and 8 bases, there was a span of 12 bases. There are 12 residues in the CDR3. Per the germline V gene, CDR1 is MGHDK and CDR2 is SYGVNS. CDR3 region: CASSNGRGGYTF. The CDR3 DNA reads TGTGCCAGCAGTAACGGACGGGGGGGCTACACCTTC.

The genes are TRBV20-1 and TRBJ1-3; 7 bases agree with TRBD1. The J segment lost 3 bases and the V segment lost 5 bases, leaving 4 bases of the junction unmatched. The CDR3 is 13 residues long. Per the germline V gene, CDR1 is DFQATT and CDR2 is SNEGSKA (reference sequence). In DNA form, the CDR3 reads TGCAGTGCTCTTACAGGGGTTGGAAACACCATATATTTT. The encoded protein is CSALTGVGNTIYF.

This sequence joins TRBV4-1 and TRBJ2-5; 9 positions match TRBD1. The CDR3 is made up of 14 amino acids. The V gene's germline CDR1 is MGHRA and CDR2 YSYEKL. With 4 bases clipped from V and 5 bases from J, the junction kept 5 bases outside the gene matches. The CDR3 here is CASSPRTGAETQYF. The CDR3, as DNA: TGCGCCAGCAGCCCTCGGACAGGGGCCGAGACCCAGTACTTC.

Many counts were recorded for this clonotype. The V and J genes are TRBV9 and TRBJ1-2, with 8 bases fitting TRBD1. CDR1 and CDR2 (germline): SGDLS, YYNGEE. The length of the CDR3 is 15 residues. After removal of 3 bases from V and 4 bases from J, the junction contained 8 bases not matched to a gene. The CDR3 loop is CASSAGQGTPYGYTF. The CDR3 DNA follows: TGTGCCAGCAGCGCCGGACAGGGAACCCCCTATGGCTACACCTTC.

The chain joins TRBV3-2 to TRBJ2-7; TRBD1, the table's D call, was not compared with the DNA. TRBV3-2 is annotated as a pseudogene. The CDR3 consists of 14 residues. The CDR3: CASSPWDHPYEQYF. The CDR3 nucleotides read TGTGCCAGCAGCCCCTGGGACCACCCCTACGAGCAGTACTTC.

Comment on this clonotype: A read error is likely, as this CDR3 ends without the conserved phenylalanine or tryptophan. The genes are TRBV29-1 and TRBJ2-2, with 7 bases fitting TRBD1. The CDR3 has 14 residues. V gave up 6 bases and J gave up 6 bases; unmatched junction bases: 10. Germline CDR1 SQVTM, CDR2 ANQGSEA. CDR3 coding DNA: TGCAGCGTGCTTACTGGACAGGTGCCCGGGGAGCTGTTTTCT. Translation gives CSVLTGQVPGELFS.

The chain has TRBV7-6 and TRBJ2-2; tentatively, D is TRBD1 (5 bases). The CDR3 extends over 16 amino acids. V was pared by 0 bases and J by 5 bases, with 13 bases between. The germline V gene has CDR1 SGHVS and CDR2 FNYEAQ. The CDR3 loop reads CASSLAPRDQTGELFF. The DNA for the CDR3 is TGTGCCAGCAGCTTAGCACCCAGGGATCAAACCGGGGAGCTGTTTTTT.

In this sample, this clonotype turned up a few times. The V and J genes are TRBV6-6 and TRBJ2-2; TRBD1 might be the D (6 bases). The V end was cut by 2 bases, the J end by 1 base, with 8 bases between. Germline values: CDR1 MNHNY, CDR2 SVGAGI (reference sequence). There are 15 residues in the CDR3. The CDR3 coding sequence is TGTGCCAGCAGTTACCGGGGACAGAACACCGGGGAGCTGTTTTTT. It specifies CASSYRGQNTGELFF.

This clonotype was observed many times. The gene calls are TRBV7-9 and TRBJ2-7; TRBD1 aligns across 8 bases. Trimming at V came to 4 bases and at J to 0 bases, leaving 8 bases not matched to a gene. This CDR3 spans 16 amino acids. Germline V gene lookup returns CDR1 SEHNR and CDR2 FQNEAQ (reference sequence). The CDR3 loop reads CASSWTGQVGSYEQYF. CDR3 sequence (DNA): TGTGCCAGCAGCTGGACGGGACAGGTGGGCTCCTACGAGCAGTACTTC.

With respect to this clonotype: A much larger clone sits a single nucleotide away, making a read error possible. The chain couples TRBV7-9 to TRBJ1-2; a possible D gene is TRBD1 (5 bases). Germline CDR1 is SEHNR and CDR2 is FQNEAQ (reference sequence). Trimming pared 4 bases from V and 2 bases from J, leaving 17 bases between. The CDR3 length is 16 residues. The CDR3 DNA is TGTGCCAGCAGCTCCACGGCAGGGCCCACAAACTATGGCTACACCTTC. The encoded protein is CASSSTAGPTNYGYTF.

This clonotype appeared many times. The CDR3 sequence is CASSFRGVNTEAFF. The CDR3 DNA is TGTGCCAGCAGCTTCAGGGGGGTGAACACTGAAGCTTTCTTT. The chain combines TRBV7-8 with TRBJ1-1; 7 positions match TRBD1. V lost 3 bases, J lost 0 bases, and 1 base stayed unmatched. Germline assignment: CDR1 SGHVS and CDR2 FQNEAQ. The length of the CDR3 is 14 residues.

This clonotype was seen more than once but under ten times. CDR3 region: CASREGHQSSGNTIYF. The CDR3 DNA reads as TGTGCCAGCCGAGAGGGACACCAGAGCTCTGGAAACACCATATATTTT. V usage is TRBV25-1 and J usage is TRBJ1-3, with a possible D match to TRBD1 (6 bases). Trimming removed 8 bases at V and 0 bases at J, with 17 bases between. The CDR3 consists of 16 residues. Germline CDR1 MGHDK, CDR2 SYGVNS. Filled out from reference TRBV25-1 and TRBJ1-3, the complete variable domain reads EADIYQTPRYLVIGTGKKITLECSQTMGHDKMYWYQQDPGMELHLIHYSYGVNSTEKGDLSSESTVSRIRTEHFPLTLESARPSHTSQYLCASREGHQSSGNTIYFGEGSWLTVV.

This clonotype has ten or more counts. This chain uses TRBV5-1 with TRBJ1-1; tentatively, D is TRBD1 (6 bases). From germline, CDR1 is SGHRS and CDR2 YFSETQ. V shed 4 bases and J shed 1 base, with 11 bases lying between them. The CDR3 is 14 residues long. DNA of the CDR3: TGCGCCAGCAGCCAGGGACAAAGGAACACTGAAGCTTTCTTT. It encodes CASSQGQRNTEAFF. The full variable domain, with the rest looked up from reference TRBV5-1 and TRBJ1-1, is KAGVTQTPRYLIKTRGQQVTLSCSPISGHRSVSWYQQTPGQGLQFLFEYFSETQRNKGNFPGRFSGRQFSNSRSEMNVSTLELGDSALYLCASSQGQRNTEAFFGQGTRLTVV.

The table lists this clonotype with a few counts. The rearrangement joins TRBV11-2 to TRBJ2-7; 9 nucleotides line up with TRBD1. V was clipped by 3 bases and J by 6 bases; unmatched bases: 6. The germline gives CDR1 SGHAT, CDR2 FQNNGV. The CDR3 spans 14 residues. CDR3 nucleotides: TGTGCCAGCAGCTTTGGGACAGGGACCGCCGAGCAGTACTTC. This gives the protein CASSFGTGTAEQYF.

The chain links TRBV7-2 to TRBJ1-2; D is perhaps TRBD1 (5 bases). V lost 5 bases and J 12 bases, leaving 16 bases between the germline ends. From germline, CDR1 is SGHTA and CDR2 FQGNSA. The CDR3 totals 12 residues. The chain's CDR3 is CASSRPGPGNTF. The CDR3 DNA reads TGTGCCAGCAGCCGCCCGGGGCCTGGAAACACCTTC.

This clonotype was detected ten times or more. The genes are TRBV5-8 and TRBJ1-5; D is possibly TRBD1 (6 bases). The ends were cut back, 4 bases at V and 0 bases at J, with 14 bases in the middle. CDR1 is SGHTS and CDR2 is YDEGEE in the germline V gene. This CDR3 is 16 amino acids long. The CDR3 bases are TGTGCCAGCAGCGACGGGACAATTTATAGCAATCAGCCCCAGCATTTT. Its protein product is CASSDGTIYSNQPQHF.

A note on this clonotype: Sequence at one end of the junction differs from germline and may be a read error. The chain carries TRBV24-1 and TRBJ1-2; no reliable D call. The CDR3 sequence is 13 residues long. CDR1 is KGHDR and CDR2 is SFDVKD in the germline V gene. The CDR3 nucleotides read TGTGCCAGCAGTCTTGGACGGAACCATGGCTACACCTTC. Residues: CASSLGRNHGYTF.

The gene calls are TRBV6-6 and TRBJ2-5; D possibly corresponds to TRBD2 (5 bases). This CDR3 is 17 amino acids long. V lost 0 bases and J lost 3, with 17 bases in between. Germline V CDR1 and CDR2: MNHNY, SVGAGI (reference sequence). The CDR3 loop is CASSYSRASENKETQYF. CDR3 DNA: TGTGCCAGCAGTTACTCGCGGGCAAGCGAGAACAAAGAGACCCAGTACTTC.

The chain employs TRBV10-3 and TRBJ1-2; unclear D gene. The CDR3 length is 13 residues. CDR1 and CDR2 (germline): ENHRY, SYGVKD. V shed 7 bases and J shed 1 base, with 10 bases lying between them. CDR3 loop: CAIIESGNYGYTF. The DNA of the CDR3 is TGTGCCATCATAGAGTCTGGTAACTATGGCTACACCTTC.

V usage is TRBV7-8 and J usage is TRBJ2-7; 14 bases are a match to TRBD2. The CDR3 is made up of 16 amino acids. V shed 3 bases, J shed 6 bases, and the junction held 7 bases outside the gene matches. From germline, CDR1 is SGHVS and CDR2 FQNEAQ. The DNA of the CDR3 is TGTGCCAGCAGCTTGGGACTAGCGGGAGACAGTGTCGAGCAGTACTTC. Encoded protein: CASSLGLAGDSVEQYF.

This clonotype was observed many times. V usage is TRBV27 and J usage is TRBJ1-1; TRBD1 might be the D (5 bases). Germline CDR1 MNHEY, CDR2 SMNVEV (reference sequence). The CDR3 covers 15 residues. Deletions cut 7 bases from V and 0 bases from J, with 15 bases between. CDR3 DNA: TGTGCCAGCACCTCACGACGGGGGATGAACACTGAAGCTTTCTTT. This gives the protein CASTSRRGMNTEAFF.

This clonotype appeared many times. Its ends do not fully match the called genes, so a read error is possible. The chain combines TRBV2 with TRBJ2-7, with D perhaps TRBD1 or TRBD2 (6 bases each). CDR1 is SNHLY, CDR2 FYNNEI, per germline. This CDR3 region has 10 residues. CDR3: CASGGPVGRF. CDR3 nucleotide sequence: TGTGCCAGCGGGGGGCCAGTGGGGCGCTTC.

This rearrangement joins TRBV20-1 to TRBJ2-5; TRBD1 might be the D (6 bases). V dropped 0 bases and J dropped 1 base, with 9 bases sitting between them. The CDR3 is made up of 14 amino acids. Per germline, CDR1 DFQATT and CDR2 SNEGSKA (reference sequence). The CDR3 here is CSAREGAVQETQYF. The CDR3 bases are TGCAGTGCTAGAGAGGGGGCAGTCCAAGAGACCCAGTACTTC.

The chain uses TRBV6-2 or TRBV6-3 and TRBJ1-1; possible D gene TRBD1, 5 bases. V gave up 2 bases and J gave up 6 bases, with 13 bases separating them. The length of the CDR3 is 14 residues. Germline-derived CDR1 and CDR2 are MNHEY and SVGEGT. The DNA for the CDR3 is TGTGCCAGCAGTTACGTAGGGGCTGGGCCTGAAGCTTTCTTT. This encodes CASSYVGAGPEAFF.

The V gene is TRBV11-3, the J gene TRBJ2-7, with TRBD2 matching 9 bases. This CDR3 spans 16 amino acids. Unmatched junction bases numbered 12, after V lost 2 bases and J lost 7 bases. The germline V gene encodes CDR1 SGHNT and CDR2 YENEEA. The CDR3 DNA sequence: TGTGCCAGCAGCTTATTCCTAGCGCCAACTAGCGGGGAGCAGTACTTC. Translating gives CASSLFLAPTSGEQYF.

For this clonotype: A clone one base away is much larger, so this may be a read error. CDR3 loop: CASSIDHKGTGVDYGYTF. The CDR3, as DNA: TGTGCCAGTAGTATAGATCATAAAGGAACAGGGGTCGACTATGGCTACACCTTC. V is TRBV19 and J is TRBJ1-2, with 7 positions matching TRBD1. The CDR3 loop spans 18 amino acids. The trim removed 0 bases at V and 3 bases at J, leaving 13 bases unmatched. From germline, CDR1 is LNHDA and CDR2 SQIVND (reference sequence).

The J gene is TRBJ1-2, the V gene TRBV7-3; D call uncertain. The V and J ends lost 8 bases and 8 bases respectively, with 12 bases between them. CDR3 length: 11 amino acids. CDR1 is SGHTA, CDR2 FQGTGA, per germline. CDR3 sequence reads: CASPGEGGYTF. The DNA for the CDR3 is TGTGCCAGCCCCGGGGAAGGAGGCTACACCTTC.

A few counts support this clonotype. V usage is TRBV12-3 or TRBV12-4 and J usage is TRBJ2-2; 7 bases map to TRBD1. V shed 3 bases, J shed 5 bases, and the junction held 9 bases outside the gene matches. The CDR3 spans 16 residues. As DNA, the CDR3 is TGTGCCAGCAGTTTCCAAAGGGGGCAAGGGACCGGGGAGCTGTTTTTT. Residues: CASSFQRGQGTGELFF.

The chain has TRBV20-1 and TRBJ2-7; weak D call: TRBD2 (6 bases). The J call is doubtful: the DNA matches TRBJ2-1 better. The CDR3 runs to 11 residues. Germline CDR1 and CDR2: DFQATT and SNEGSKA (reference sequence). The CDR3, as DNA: TGCAGTGCTACGACTAGTGTTGAGCAGTTCTTC. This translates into CSATTSVEQFF.